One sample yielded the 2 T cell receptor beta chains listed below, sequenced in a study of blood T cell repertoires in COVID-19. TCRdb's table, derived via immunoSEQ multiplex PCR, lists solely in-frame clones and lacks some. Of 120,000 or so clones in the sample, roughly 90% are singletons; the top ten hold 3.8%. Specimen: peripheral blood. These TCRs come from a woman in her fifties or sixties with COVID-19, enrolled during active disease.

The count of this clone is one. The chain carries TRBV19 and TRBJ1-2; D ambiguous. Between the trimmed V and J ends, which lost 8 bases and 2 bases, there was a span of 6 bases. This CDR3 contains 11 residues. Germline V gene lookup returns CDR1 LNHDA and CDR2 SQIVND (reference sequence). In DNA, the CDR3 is TGTGCCAGTGGAGGGAACTATGGCTACACCTTC. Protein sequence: CASGGNYGYTF.

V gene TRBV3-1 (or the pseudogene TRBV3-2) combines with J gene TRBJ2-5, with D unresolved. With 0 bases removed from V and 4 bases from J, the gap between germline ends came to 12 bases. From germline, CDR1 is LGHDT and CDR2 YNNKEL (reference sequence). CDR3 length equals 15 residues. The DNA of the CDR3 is TGTGCCAGCAGCCAAGAACCCCGTCCCGGAGAGACCCAGTACTTC. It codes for CASSQEPRPGETQYF.